Following are 13 T cell receptor beta chains from one sample sequenced in a study of shared clonotypes between healthy human individuals. Assay used: immunoSEQ multiplex PCR; TCRdb lists only in-frame clones, some missing. The table includes hundreds of thousands of clones, approximately 96% detected once. Only CD45RO-negative cells positively selected for CCR7 counted as naive CD8 cells, so terminally differentiated effector memory CD45RA+ cells were excluded. Sequencing used naive CD8+ T cells sorted from blood. The receptors derive from a woman aged 30 to 39 in good health.

The gene calls are TRBV7-9 and TRBJ1-1, with D possibly matching TRBD1 (6 bases). Germline CDR1 SEHNR, CDR2 FQNEAQ (reference sequence). The CDR3 loop spans 14 amino acids. V was shortened by 3 bases and J by 7 bases, with 15 bases between the two germline ends. CDR3: CASSFPGATNEAFF. The CDR3 coding sequence is TGTGCCAGCAGCTTTCCGGGGGCTACGAATGAAGCTTTCTTT.

This chain joins TRBV5-5 and TRBJ1-5; D remains ambiguous. The CDR3 length is 12 residues. Trimming removed 2 bases at V and 8 bases at J, with 8 bases between. Per germline, CDR1 SGHKS and CDR2 YYEKEE (reference sequence). The CDR3, as DNA: TGTGCCAGCAGCTTAGAATTGGAGCCCCAGCATTTT. Its protein is CASSLELEPQHF.

The J gene is TRBJ2-7, the V gene TRBV28, with 8 bases matching TRBD2. V was pared by 8 bases and J by 6 bases, with 15 bases of the junction left unmatched. Germline-derived CDR1 and CDR2 are MDHEN and SYDVKM. The CDR3 sequence is 15 residues long. The CDR3: CASSLTGLAHPEQYF. In DNA, the CDR3 is TGTGCCAGCTCACTCACCGGACTAGCCCACCCCGAGCAGTACTTC.

V is TRBV6-6 and J is TRBJ2-1; TRBD2 might be the D (6 bases). The V end lost 6 bases, the J end lost 8 bases, and 11 bases lay between the germline ends. The germline gives CDR1 MNHNY, CDR2 SVGAGI (reference sequence). This CDR3 contains 12 residues. The CDR3 region is CASSLERDEQFF. The CDR3, as DNA: TGTGCCAGCAGCCTAGAGCGGGATGAGCAGTTCTTC.

The chain links TRBV4-1 to TRBJ1-1; D ambiguous. Germline-derived CDR1 and CDR2 are MGHRA and YSYEKL. V was cut by 0 bases and J by 1 base, with 6 bases left in between. There are 14 residues in the CDR3. CDR3 DNA: TGCGCCAGCAGCCAAGATCCAGGGAACACTGAAGCTTTCTTT. Translated, it gives CASSQDPGNTEAFF.

The chain carries TRBV18 and TRBJ2-7; a possible D gene is TRBD1 (5 bases). V shed 0 bases and J shed 2 bases, with 5 bases lying between them. This CDR3 has 13 amino acids. Germline-derived CDR1 and CDR2 are KGHSH and LQKENI. This CDR3 reads CASSPPGPYEQYF. The CDR3 region has the DNA TGTGCCAGCTCACCACCGGGGCCCTACGAGCAGTACTTC.

The chain has TRBV4-2 and TRBJ2-1, with 7 bases lining up with TRBD2. The V segment lost 1 base and the J segment 8 bases; nucleotides outside the gene matches: 2. This CDR3 is 13 amino acids long. Germline V gives CDR1 LGHNA, CDR2 YNFKEQ. The CDR3 reads CASSQGLAYEQFF. The CDR3, as DNA: TGTGCCAGCAGCCAAGGACTAGCTTATGAGCAGTTCTTC.

CDR3 protein: CASSGLADQETQYF. CDR3 nucleotide sequence: TGTGCCAGCAGCGGACTAGCGGACCAAGAGACCCAGTACTTC. V is TRBV27 and J is TRBJ2-5; TRBD2 matches 10 bases. Germline assignment: CDR1 MNHEY and CDR2 SMNVEV (reference sequence). The length of the CDR3 is 14 residues. The V and J ends lost 6 bases and 0 bases, in that order; junction bases with no gene match: 1.

This chain joins TRBV7-9 and TRBJ2-7; 8 bases fit TRBD2. After removal of 8 bases from V and 7 bases from J, the junction contained 28 bases not matched to a gene. Germline V lookup: CDR1 SEHNR, CDR2 FQNEAQ (reference sequence). This CDR3 contains 19 residues. Here the CDR3 DNA reads TGTGCCAGCGCCTCATACAAAGGAGGGAAGGGAGCGGGAGTGGGTGAGCAGTACTTC. It specifies CASASYKGGKGAGVGEQYF. Looking up the rest from reference TRBV7-9 and TRBJ2-7 gives the full variable domain: DTGVSQNPRHKITKRGQNVTFRCDPISEHNRLYWYRQTLGQGPEFLTYFQNEAQLEKSRLLSDRFSAERPKGSFSTLEIQRTEQGDSAMYLCASASYKGGKGAGVGEQYFGPGTRLTVT.

The rearrangement links TRBV7-7 to TRBJ2-1, with D maybe TRBD2 (7 bases). This CDR3 spans 13 amino acids. Trimming took off 8 bases at V and 7 bases at J, with 15 bases between the two ends. CDR1 is SSHAT, CDR2 FNYEAQ, per germline (reference sequence). CDR3 region: CASSQGGGNEQFF. The CDR3 coding sequence is TGTGCCAGCTCCCAAGGGGGGGGTAATGAGCAGTTCTTC.

This clone was seen a handful of times. V gene TRBV9 combines with J gene TRBJ1-1; 7 bases are a match to TRBD1. Germline CDR1 and CDR2: SGDLS and YYNGEE. This CDR3 has 17 amino acids. The V segment lost 0 bases and the J segment 5 bases; nucleotides outside the gene matches: 13. The CDR3 spells CASSVAALNRGGTEAFF. The CDR3 DNA sequence: TGTGCCAGCAGCGTAGCTGCACTAAACAGGGGTGGAACTGAAGCTTTCTTT.

The V call is TRBV5-4, the J call TRBJ2-7; 9 nucleotides line up with TRBD1. The trim removed 5 bases at V and 4 bases at J, leaving 4 bases unmatched. Per germline, CDR1 SGHNT and CDR2 YYREEE (reference sequence). CDR3 length: 13 residues. The CDR3 spells CASRDRGQYEQYF. DNA of the CDR3: TGTGCCAGCAGGGACAGGGGTCAATACGAGCAGTACTTC.

V and J are TRBV5-1 and TRBJ2-1; D possibly corresponds to TRBD1 (5 bases). Germline loops: CDR1 SGHRS, CDR2 YFSETQ. V was cut by 0 bases and J by 3 bases, with 10 bases left in between. This CDR3 is built from 15 residues. CDR3 bases: TGCGCCAGCAGCTTGGACCAGGGCGGCTACAATGAGCAGTTCTTC. Translation gives CASSLDQGGYNEQFF.